One TCR beta chain is described in this entry. This entry comes from a study of monozygotic twins with inflammatory bowel disease. The CDR3 has 15 residues. Germline loops: CDR1 SEHNR, CDR2 FQNEAQ (reference sequence). Using the 5' RACE reads, TCRdb records one entry per CDR3 protein without DNA. The table lists around 450,000 distinct CDR3 sequences. The TCR originated in a human donor with ulcerative colitis or Crohn's disease, or a healthy co-twin of an affected twin (not recorded which). Material: blood. The J gene is TRBJ2-1, the V gene TRBV7-9; checking the TCRdb D call of TRBD2 is not possible without DNA. CDR3: CASSSGTSGDNEQFF.